This T cell receptor (beta chain) stems from a study of glioma-infiltrating T cells after dendritic cell vaccination. Study overall: Dendritic cells derived from monocytes and pulsed with autologous tumor lysate formed the vaccine.

General study points: Higher TCR clonality did not directly relate to longer survival. The cohort had few patients with full blood and tumor sets.

Primers: 60 V beta forward and 13 J beta reverse. Sequencing used immunoSEQ multiplex PCR; TCRdb keeps in-frame clones, though not all of them. Here the sample spans roughly 90,000 clones, 86% being singletons. The CDR3 length is 15 residues. The germline V and J ends were trimmed by 0 bases and 2 bases, with 8 bases remaining between them. Germline V gene data show CDR1 as SGHTA and CDR2 as FQGTGA. As regards this clone: Its antigen remains unknown.

The chain employs TRBV7-3 and TRBJ2-1; D is uncertain. The sequence came from a human donor with glioblastoma. Material: blood, obtained before dendritic cell vaccination. CDR3 residues: CASSLTSLTYNEQFF. The CDR3 bases are TGTGCCAGCAGCTTAACTAGCCTAACCTACAATGAGCAGTTCTTC.